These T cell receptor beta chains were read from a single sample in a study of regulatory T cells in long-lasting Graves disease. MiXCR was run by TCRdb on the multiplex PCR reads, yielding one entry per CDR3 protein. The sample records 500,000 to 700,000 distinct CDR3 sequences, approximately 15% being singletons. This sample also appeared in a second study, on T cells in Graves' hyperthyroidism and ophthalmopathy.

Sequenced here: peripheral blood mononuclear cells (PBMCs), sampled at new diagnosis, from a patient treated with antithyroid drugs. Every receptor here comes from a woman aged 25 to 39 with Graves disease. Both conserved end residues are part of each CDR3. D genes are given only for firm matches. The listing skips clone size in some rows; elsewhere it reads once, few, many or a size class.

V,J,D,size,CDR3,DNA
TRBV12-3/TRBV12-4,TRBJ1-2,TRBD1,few,CASSSTGQGGHYGYTF,TGTGCCAGCAGCTCTACTGGACAGGGGGGGCACTATGGCTACACCTTC
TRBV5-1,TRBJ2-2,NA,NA,CASRVTGPSRWTGELFF,TGCGCCAGCAGGGTAACAGGGCCCTCGAGGTGGACCGGGGAGCTGTTTTTT
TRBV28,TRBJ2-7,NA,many,CASRPRYTFYEQYF,TGTGCCAGCAGACCCCGATACACCTTTTACGAGCAGTACTTC
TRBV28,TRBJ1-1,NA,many,CASRGEGVNTEAFF,TGTGCCAGCAGAGGAGAGGGAGTGAACACTGAAGCTTTCTTT
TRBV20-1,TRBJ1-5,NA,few,CSANSVTSNQPQHF,TGCAGTGCTAACTCAGTTACTAGCAATCAGCCCCAGCATTTT
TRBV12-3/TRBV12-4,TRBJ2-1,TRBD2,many,CASSSLAGGLGEQFF,TGTGCCAGCAGTTCACTAGCGGGAGGCTTGGGTGAGCAGTTCTTC
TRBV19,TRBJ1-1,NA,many,CASSIGRGAEAFF,TGTGCCAGTAGTATCGGCAGGGGAGCTGAAGCTTTCTTT
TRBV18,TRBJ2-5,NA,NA,CASSPPSGLGETQYF,TGTGCCAGCTCACCACCGTCAGGGTTAGGGGAGACCCAGTACTTC
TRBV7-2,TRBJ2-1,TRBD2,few,CASRIAGVEQFF,TGTGCCAGCAGAATCGCGGGAGTTGAGCAGTTCTTC
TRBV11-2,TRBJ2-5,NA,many,CASSQRPLGGGVGAQYF,TGTGCCAGCAGCCAAAGACCCCTCGGGGGAGGTGTGGGGGCCCAGTACTTC
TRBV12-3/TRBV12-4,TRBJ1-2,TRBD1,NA,CASSFSTGNYGYTF,TGTGCCAGCAGTTTTTCGACAGGGAACTATGGCTACACCTTC
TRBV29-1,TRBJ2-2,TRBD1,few,CSVEGYRGLNTGELFF,TGCAGCGTTGAAGGGTACAGGGGATTAAACACCGGGGAGCTGTTTTTT
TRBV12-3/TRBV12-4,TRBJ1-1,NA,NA,CASTPSGGEAFF,TGTGCCAGCACCCCAAGCGGGGGTGAAGCTTTCTTT
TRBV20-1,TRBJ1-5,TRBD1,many,CSARLGGTGGNQPQHF,TGCAGTGCAAGGCTAGGGGGGACAGGGGGCAATCAGCCCCAGCATTTT
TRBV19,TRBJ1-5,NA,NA,CASTSTGGRFQPQHF,TGTGCCAGTACAAGTACCGGCGGACGATTTCAGCCCCAGCATTTT
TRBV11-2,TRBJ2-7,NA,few,CASSLDWGSAAYEQYF,TGTGCCAGCAGCTTAGATTGGGGTAGCGCCGCCTACGAGCAGTACTTC
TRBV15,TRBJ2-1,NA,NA,CATSRDGTGDEQFF,TGTGCCACCAGCAGGGATGGGACGGGGGATGAGCAGTTCTTC
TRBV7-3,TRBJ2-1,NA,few,CASSLGLPGEQFF,TGTGCCAGCAGCTTGGGCCTTCCGGGTGAGCAGTTCTTC
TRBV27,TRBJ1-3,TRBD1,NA,CASSLSGTGAGNTIYF,TGTGCCAGCAGTTTATCCGGGACAGGGGCTGGAAACACCATATATTTT
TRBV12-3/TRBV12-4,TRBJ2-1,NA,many,CASSQPAGEQFF,TGTGCCAGCAGCCAGCCAGCGGGTGAGCAGTTCTTC
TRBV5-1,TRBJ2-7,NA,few,CASSLGAAKGSYEQYF,TGCGCCAGCAGCTTGGGAGCGGCCAAGGGCTCCTACGAGCAGTACTTC
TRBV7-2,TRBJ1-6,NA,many,CASSPVSGNNSPLHF,TGTGCCAGCAGCCCCGTCTCAGGGAATAATTCACCCCTCCACTTT
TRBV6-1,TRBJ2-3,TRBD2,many,CASSGRLVTSGIADTQYF,TGTGCCAGCAGTGGTAGACTCGTGACTAGCGGAATCGCAGATACGCAGTATTTT
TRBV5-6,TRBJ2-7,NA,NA,CASSVRQTYEQYF,TGTGCCAGCAGCGTCCGCCAGACCTACGAGCAGTACTTC
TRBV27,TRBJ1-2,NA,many,CASSVGNSYGYTF,TGTGCCAGCAGTGTCGGTAATTCCTATGGCTACACCTTC
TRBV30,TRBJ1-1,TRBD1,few,CAWSRQGGTEAFF,TGTGCCTGGAGTCGACAGGGAGGCACTGAAGCTTTCTTT